The 5 T cell receptor beta chains given below trace back to one sample, sequenced in a study of blood T cells in healthy people across ages. Primers used in a second PCR of about 6 to 12 cycles were a sample-barcoded 5' primer and a J-beta primer mix. TCRdb called the 5' RACE reads again in MiXCR, with one record for every CDR3 protein. The sample lists about 780,000 distinct CDR3 sequences; around two thirds were seen once. The sequenced material came from blood. The receptor source for this set is a man aged 30 to 45 in good health.

This chain's CDR3 is CASSSQGGNEKLFF. CDR3 sequence (DNA): TGTGCCAGCAGCTCCCAGGGCGGAAATGAAAAACTGTTTTTT. The rearrangement links TRBV7-2 to TRBJ1-4, with a tentative D call TRBD1 (5 bases). V was trimmed by 4 bases and J by 5 bases, leaving 11 bases between them. CDR3 length: 14 residues. Germline CDR1 and CDR2: SGHTA and FQGNSA.

In DNA, the CDR3 is TGTGCCAGCAAAGAGGGACTTAATGAAAAACTGTTTTTT. It yields the protein CASKEGLNEKLFF. The J gene is TRBJ1-4, the V gene TRBV2; D possibly corresponds to TRBD1 (5 bases). V dropped 7 bases and J dropped 4 bases, with 10 bases sitting between them. Germline CDR1 is SNHLY and CDR2 is FYNNEI. The CDR3 loop spans 13 amino acids.

The rearrangement links TRBV29-1 to TRBJ1-5, with 7 positions matching TRBD1. V gave up 6 bases and J gave up 7 bases; unmatched junction bases: 9. This CDR3 contains 13 residues. CDR1 is SQVTM, CDR2 ANQGSEA, per germline. The CDR3 DNA reads as TGCAGCGTCGAGCAGGGGGAAGGACAGCCCCAGCATTTT. This translates into CSVEQGEGQPQHF.

Ten or more counts support this clonotype. The V gene is TRBV5-1, the J gene TRBJ2-6; a weak D match, TRBD2 (6 bases). Per germline, CDR1 SGHRS and CDR2 YFSETQ. This CDR3 comprises 15 residues. Trimming shortened V by 4 bases and J by 8 bases, and 16 bases separated the two germline ends. The CDR3, as DNA: TGCGCCAGCAGCCCCAGTCCGGCGGGGACCAACGTCCTGACTTTC. This encodes CASSPSPAGTNVLTF. The variable domain in full, completed from reference TRBV5-1 and TRBJ2-6, reads KAGVTQTPRYLIKTRGQQVTLSCSPISGHRSVSWYQQTPGQGLQFLFEYFSETQRNKGNFPGRFSGRQFSNSRSEMNVSTLELGDSALYLCASSPSPAGTNVLTFGAGSRLTVL.

The chain joins TRBV7-2 to TRBJ2-6; D may match TRBD1 or TRBD2 (7 bases each). Trimming took 6 bases from V and 0 from J, leaving 18 bases between them. In germline, CDR1 is SGHTA, CDR2 FQGNSA. The CDR3 length is 18 residues. The DNA for the CDR3 is TGTGCCAGCAGTAAGATGGGAGGGGGCCACTCTGGGGCCAACGTCCTGACTTTC. This sequence encodes CASSKMGGGHSGANVLTF.